This T cell receptor beta chain was sequenced for a study of Ad26.COV2.S vaccination and SARS-CoV-2 variants. At the level of the study: As a participant in COV1001, the donor was in the Ad26.COV2.S trial arm. Participants got Ad26.COV2.S intramuscularly, once or twice 56 days apart. Whole-study findings and limits: The study found higher spike-specific TCR breadth in vaccine than placebo recipients. CD8+ and CD4+ T cells specific for spike reportedly responded with substantial breadth after vaccination.

The treatment was: some 20 received Ad26.COV2.S at low or high dose, single or two shots; about five received placebo; per-sample allocation not given. Collection of samples fell on day 63 after the first vaccine or placebo injection. The repertoire was sequenced with immunoSEQ multiplex PCR; TCRdb's copy has only in-frame clones and lacks some. Among about 480,000 clones listed, roughly 89% were seen once. Turning to this clone: The antigen is not known.

The trim removed 1 base at V and 4 bases at J, leaving 7 bases unmatched. The CDR3 spans 15 residues. Looked up from germline, CDR1 is SGHKS and CDR2 is YYEKEE (reference sequence). This receptor was identified in a person between 18 and 65 years old who received the Ad26.COV2.S COVID-19 vaccine or a placebo. Sample: peripheral blood, taken in a trial of Ad26.COV2.S vaccine versus placebo. V is TRBV5-5 and J is TRBJ2-5; 7 nucleotides match TRBD2. The CDR3 here is CASSLYAGVRETQYF. The CDR3 nucleotides read TGTGCCAGCAGCTTGTATGCGGGAGTCCGAGAGACCCAGTACTTC. The variable domain in full, completed from reference TRBV5-5 and TRBJ2-5, reads DAGVTQSPTHLIKTRGQQVTLRCSPISGHKSVSWYQQVLGQGPQFIFQYYEKEERGRGNFPDRFSARQFPNYSSELNVNALLLGDSALYLCASSLYAGVRETQYFGPGTRLLVL.